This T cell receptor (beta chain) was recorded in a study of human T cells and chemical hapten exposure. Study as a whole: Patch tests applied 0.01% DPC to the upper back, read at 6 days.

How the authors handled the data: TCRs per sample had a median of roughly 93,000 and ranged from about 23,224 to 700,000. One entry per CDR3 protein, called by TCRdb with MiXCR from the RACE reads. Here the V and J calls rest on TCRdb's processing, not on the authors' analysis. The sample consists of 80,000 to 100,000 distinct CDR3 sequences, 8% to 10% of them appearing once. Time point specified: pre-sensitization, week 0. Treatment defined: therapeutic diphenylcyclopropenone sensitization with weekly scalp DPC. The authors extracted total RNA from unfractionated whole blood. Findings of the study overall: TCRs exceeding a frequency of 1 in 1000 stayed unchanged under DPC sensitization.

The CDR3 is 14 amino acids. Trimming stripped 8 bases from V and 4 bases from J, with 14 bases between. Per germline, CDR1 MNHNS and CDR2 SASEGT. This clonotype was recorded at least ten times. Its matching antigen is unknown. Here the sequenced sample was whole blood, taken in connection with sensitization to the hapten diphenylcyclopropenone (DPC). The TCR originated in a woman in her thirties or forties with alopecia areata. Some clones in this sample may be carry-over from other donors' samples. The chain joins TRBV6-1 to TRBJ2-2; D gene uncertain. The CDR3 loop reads CASETILSTGELFF. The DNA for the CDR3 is TGTGCCAGCGAAACCATCTTAAGCACCGGGGAGCTGTTTTTT.